This section outlines one T cell receptor beta chain sequence together with its context. Its antigen is still unknown. These data belong to a study of T-cell memory formation after mild COVID-19. The wider study: Largely, the TCR clusters proved donor specific.

The study, taken as a whole, reports: Mostly located in CM and EM were contracting CD4+ clones, with contracting CD8+ clones located in EMRA.

Each CDR3 protein gets one entry after TCRdb re-called the 5' RACE reads with MiXCR. In the table there are around 390,000 distinct CDR3 sequences, roughly 15% of which are singletons. Germline V gives CDR1 DFQATT, CDR2 SNEGSKA (reference sequence). The CDR3 has 13 residues. V lost 1 base and J lost 16, with 20 bases in between. This clonotype was obtained from a man aged 18 to 35 who had mild COVID-19 (a few samples of this study predate the infection). Cell type and time point are not known. What was sequenced was PBMCs or a T cell subset sorted from them (not recorded which). This chain connects TRBV20-1 to TRBJ2-1; D is uncertain. The CDR3 nucleotides read TGCAGTGCTAGAGGCGGCTACCAATACGGCCCATTCTTC. Its translation is CSARGGYQYGPFF.